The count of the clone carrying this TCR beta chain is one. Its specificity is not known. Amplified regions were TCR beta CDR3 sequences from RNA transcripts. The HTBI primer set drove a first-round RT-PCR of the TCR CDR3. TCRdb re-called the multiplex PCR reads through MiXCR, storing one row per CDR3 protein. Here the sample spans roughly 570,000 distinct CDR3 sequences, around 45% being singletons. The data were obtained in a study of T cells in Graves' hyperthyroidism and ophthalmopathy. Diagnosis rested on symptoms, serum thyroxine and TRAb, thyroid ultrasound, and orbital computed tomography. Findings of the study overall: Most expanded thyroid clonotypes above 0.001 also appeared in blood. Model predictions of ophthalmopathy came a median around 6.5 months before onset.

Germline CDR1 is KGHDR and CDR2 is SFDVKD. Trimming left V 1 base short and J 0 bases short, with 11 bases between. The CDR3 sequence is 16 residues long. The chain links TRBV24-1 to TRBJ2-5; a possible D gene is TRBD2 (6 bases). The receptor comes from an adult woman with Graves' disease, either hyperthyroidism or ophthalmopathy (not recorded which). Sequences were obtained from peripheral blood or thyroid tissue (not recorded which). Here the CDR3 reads CATSDFYGGDQETQYF. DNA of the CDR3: TGTGCCACCAGTGATTTTTACGGCGGGGACCAAGAGACCCAGTACTTC.